Presented here are 9 T cell receptor beta chains from one specimen sequenced in a study of shared clonotypes between healthy human individuals. Clones were sequenced by immunoSEQ multiplex PCR, and TCRdb holds only the in-frame ones, with some missing. The table lists roughly 2.1 million clones, 85% to 95% of them singletons. Terminally differentiated effector memory CD45RA+ cells were excluded from the naive CD8 cells, which were CD45RO-negative and positively selected for CCR7. Sequencing was carried out using naive CD8+ T cells from PBMCs. These receptors were taken from a young man in good health. Some clones in this sample may be carry-over from other donors' samples.

The chain links TRBV27 to TRBJ1-4; TRBD1 matches at 10 bases. Germline trimming cut 5 bases from V and 7 bases from J; bases unmatched to any gene: 10. Germline CDR1 is MNHEY and CDR2 is SMNVEV (reference sequence). CDR3 length: 16 residues. In DNA, the CDR3 is TGTGCCAGCAGTCCCCCTCCGGGACAGGGGAGTGAAAAACTGTTTTTT. Its translation: CASSPPPGQGSEKLFF.

This clone was found once. The chain employs TRBV27 and TRBJ2-5, with 15 bases lining up with TRBD2. The germline gives CDR1 MNHEY, CDR2 SMNVEV (reference sequence). This CDR3 has 18 residues. The J segment lost 5 bases and the V segment lost 6 bases, leaving 13 bases of the junction unmatched. The CDR3 nucleotides are TGTGCCAGCAGCTTGGGCGGACTAGCGGGAGGGCCAAAGGAGACCCAGTACTTC. Its translation: CASSLGGLAGGPKETQYF.

The V gene is TRBV7-2, the J gene TRBJ2-7; the D is unclear. CDR3 length equals 14 residues. Germline loops: CDR1 SGHTA, CDR2 FQGNSA. V was cut by 6 bases and J by 3 bases, with 15 bases left in between. The CDR3 protein is CASRYPGQHYEQYF. DNA for the CDR3: TGTGCCAGCAGGTACCCCGGGCAGCACTACGAGCAGTACTTC.

The gene calls are TRBV4-1 and TRBJ2-7, with 10 bases identical to TRBD2. There are 17 residues in the CDR3. In germline, CDR1 is MGHRA, CDR2 YSYEKL. The ends lost 4 bases at V and 1 base at J; junction bases unmatched: 10. In DNA, the CDR3 is TGCGCCAGCAGCCTCGGAACGAGCGGGAGGGTTTCCTACGAGCAGTACTTC. Translation gives CASSLGTSGRVSYEQYF.

This sequence joins TRBV7-8 and TRBJ2-7, with 13 bases lining up with TRBD2. This CDR3 has 19 amino acids. The germline V gene has CDR1 SGHVS and CDR2 FQNEAQ. With V trimmed by 5 bases and J by 2 bases, 15 bases remained unmatched. The CDR3 coding sequence is TGTGCCAGCAGCCCTGGACTAGCGGGAGCTAGGGACCTTACCTACGAGCAGTACTTC. The encoded protein is CASSPGLAGARDLTYEQYF.

The chain carries TRBV4-2 and TRBJ2-5; weak D call: TRBD1 (5 bases). Trimming removed 1 base from V and 1 base from J, with 10 bases in between. The CDR3 is 15 residues long. Per the germline V gene, CDR1 is LGHNA and CDR2 is YNFKEQ. DNA for the CDR3: TGTGCCAGCAGCCAAGCACGCAGGGTCCAAGAGACCCAGTACTTC. This encodes CASSQARRVQETQYF.

The rearrangement joins TRBV27 to TRBJ1-6; 7 positions agree with TRBD1. V was pared by 0 bases and J by 9 bases, with 5 bases of the junction left unmatched. The CDR3 consists of 15 residues. CDR1 MNHEY and CDR2 SMNVEV come from the germline V gene (reference sequence). CDR3 nucleotides: TGTGCCAGCAGTTTATCGACGCAGGGGGGTTCACCCCTCCACTTT. The encoded protein is CASSLSTQGGSPLHF.

This chain joins TRBV6-1 and TRBJ1-3; no firm D call. This CDR3 has 14 amino acids. V was trimmed by 11 bases and J by 0 bases, leaving 14 bases between them. Per germline, CDR1 MNHNS and CDR2 SASEGT. CDR3 region: CAVRFVLSGNTIYF. CDR3 bases: TGTGCCGTCCGTTTTGTCCTCTCTGGAAACACCATATATTTT.

In the case of this clone: Other nucleotide sequences from this sample produce the same CDR3. The rearrangement uses TRBV6-5 and TRBJ1-1; D unresolved. This CDR3 is 13 amino acids long. Germline CDR1 and CDR2: MNHEY and SVGAGI. V lost 0 bases, J lost 1 base, and 3 bases lay in between. The CDR3 DNA sequence: TGTGCCAGCAGTTACTCAACGAACACTGAAGCTTTCTTT. Protein product: CASSYSTNTEAFF.